What follows are 3 T cell receptor beta chains derived from one specimen sequenced in a study of identical twins. TCRdb processed the 5' RACE reads anew with MiXCR; each CDR3 protein has one entry. The sample consists of 430,000 or so distinct CDR3 sequences, about 24% of them appearing once. The same sample was also used in a study of T cells expressing NK-cell markers.

The sample taken for sequencing was CD4+ T cells sorted from blood. Receptor source: a woman aged 18-29 years in good health.

This clonotype was found a few times. The chain joins TRBV5-1 to TRBJ2-3; the D is unclear. Germline V lookup: CDR1 SGHRS, CDR2 YFSETQ. This CDR3 spans 13 amino acids. V lost 3 bases, J lost 2 bases, and 7 bases lay in between. The CDR3 protein is CASSSKYTDTQYF. Written as DNA, the CDR3 is TGCGCCAGCAGCTCAAAATACACAGATACGCAGTATTTT.

This clonotype appeared a few times. V is TRBV5-1 and J is TRBJ1-1; D is unclear. CDR3 size: 14 residues. V lost 3 bases to trimming and J lost 6 bases, with 15 bases between them. Germline values: CDR1 SGHRS, CDR2 YFSETQ. CDR3 DNA sequence: TGCGCCAGCAGCTGGACCCCCGGGTTGCCTGAAGCTTTCTTT. This codes for CASSWTPGLPEAFF.

The V call is TRBV20-1, the J call TRBJ2-7; D ambiguous. The CDR3 contains 12 residues. The germline V and J ends were trimmed by 3 bases and 3 bases, with 9 bases remaining between them. Per germline, CDR1 DFQATT and CDR2 SNEGSKA (reference sequence). DNA of the CDR3: TGCAGTGCTAGGTATGGGTTCTACGAGCAGTACTTC. This gives the protein CSARYGFYEQYF.